Below are 14 T cell receptor beta chains sequenced from a single sample in a study of CD4+ T cells in melanoma. Assay: immunoSEQ multiplex PCR; the TCRdb copy retains only in-frame clones and omits some. Of roughly 52,000 clones in the sample, over 60% were seen once. What was sequenced was tumor tissue. The source of these receptors is a human donor with melanoma.

This clone was seen repeatedly, ten times or more. J is TRBJ1-2 and V is TRBV27, with TRBD1 identical over 9 bases. The germline V gene encodes CDR1 MNHEY and CDR2 SMNVEV (reference sequence). This CDR3 region has 14 residues. Unmatched junction bases numbered 8, after V lost 8 bases and J lost 4 bases. CDR3 in amino acids: CASAGGQGAYGYTF. CDR3 coding DNA: TGTGCCAGCGCTGGGGGACAGGGCGCCTATGGCTACACCTTC.

V usage is TRBV4-3 and J usage is TRBJ1-6; D not resolved. Trimming took 4 bases from V and 4 from J, leaving 14 bases between them. In germline, CDR1 is LGHNA, CDR2 YSLEER. The CDR3 has 16 residues. The CDR3 DNA sequence: TGCGCCAGCAGCCCCACCGGGAGCCAGTATAATTCACCCCTCCACTTT. It codes for CASSPTGSQYNSPLHF.

The chain combines TRBV7-9 with TRBJ2-5; weak D call: TRBD1 (6 bases). CDR3 length equals 14 residues. Germline CDR1 SEHNR, CDR2 FQNEAQ (reference sequence). V shed 6 bases and J shed 5 bases, with 16 bases lying between them. CDR3 nucleotide sequence: TGTGCCAGCAGTACAGGGATTAGTAGGGAGACCCAGTACTTC. As protein: CASSTGISRETQYF.

The gene calls are TRBV12-5 and TRBJ1-2; 9 bases agree with TRBD1. V dropped 3 bases and J dropped 6; count of bases not matched to a gene: 5. Germline CDR1 is LGHNT and CDR2 is FRNRAP. CDR3 length: 14 residues. CDR3: CASGLGTGRNGYTF. The CDR3 region has the DNA TGTGCTAGTGGTTTAGGGACAGGGAGGAATGGCTACACCTTC.

The chain employs TRBV5-8 and TRBJ1-6; no firm D call. Germline CDR1 SGHTS, CDR2 YDEGEE. The CDR3 covers 14 residues. The V end lost 0 bases, the J end lost 8 bases, and 9 bases lay between the germline ends. The CDR3 loop reads CASSLGPPHSPLHF. The DNA of the CDR3 is TGTGCCAGCAGCTTGGGCCCACCGCATTCACCCCTCCACTTT.

The chain joins TRBV6-1 to TRBJ1-2, with a tentative D call TRBD1 (6 bases). The germline V gene encodes CDR1 MNHNS and CDR2 SASEGT. V was pared by 0 bases and J by 5 bases, with 19 bases between. The CDR3 consists of 17 residues. CDR3 in DNA: TGTGCCAGCAGTGAAGCGCTTCATACAGGGAGGGAGTATGGCTACACCTTC. Its translation: CASSEALHTGREYGYTF.

The rearrangement joins TRBV9 to TRBJ2-1; D tentatively reads TRBD1 or TRBD2 (5 bases each). The CDR3 spans 15 residues. CDR1 SGDLS and CDR2 YYNGEE come from the germline V gene. The V gene lost 3 bases and the J gene lost 0 bases, with 10 bases spanning the gap. The CDR3 loop is CASSGRDGSYNEQFF. The CDR3 DNA sequence: TGTGCCAGCAGCGGCCGGGACGGCTCCTACAATGAGCAGTTCTTC.

The CDR3 reads CASSEAGLSTDTQYF. In nucleotides, the CDR3 is TGTGCCAGCAGTGAAGCGGGGCTGAGCACAGATACGCAGTATTTT. The chain combines TRBV2 with TRBJ2-3, with D possibly being TRBD1 (5 bases). Trimming pared 0 bases from V and 0 bases from J, leaving 7 bases between. This CDR3 region has 15 residues. Germline values: CDR1 SNHLY, CDR2 FYNNEI.

V usage is TRBV6-5 and J usage is TRBJ1-1; weak D call: TRBD1 (5 bases). Trimming left V 0 bases short and J 2 bases short, with 10 bases between. This CDR3 is 15 amino acids long. Germline V gene data show CDR1 as MNHEY and CDR2 as SVGAGI. Written as DNA, the CDR3 is TGTGCCAGCAGTTACTCACTCGACAGTAACACTGAAGCTTTCTTT. Its translation: CASSYSLDSNTEAFF.

This clone was picked up a small number of times. The chain recombines TRBV6-4 with TRBJ1-2, with D possibly being TRBD1 (5 bases). Germline loops: CDR1 MRHNA, CDR2 SNTAGT. The CDR3 totals 16 residues. Trimming removed 0 bases at V and 3 bases at J, with 14 bases between. CDR3 sequence reads: CASSDSAGVDYYGYTF. In nucleotides, the CDR3 is TGTGCCAGCAGTGACTCCGCGGGGGTGGATTACTATGGCTACACCTTC.

This clone was seen just once. The chain uses TRBV7-8 and TRBJ1-5; possible D gene TRBD1, 5 bases. Between the trimmed V and J ends, which lost 1 base and 6 bases, there was a span of 22 bases. The CDR3 is 18 residues long. Germline CDR1 SGHVS, CDR2 FQNEAQ. In nucleotides, the CDR3 is TGTGCCAGCAGCTTAGGGAGAGGGGCTATAGGTTCTCGTCAGCCCCAGCATTTT. Its protein product is CASSLGRGAIGSRQPQHF.

The chain joins TRBV5-4 to TRBJ1-2, with TRBD1 matching over 10 bases. V was clipped by 4 bases and J by 4 bases; unmatched bases: 7. The length of the CDR3 is 15 residues. From germline, CDR1 is SGHNT and CDR2 YYREEE (reference sequence). The CDR3 sequence is CASSLGQGSIYGYTF. DNA of the CDR3: TGTGCCAGCAGCCTGGGACAGGGGAGCATCTATGGCTACACCTTC. The variable domain in full, completed from reference TRBV5-4 and TRBJ1-2, reads ETGVTQSPTHLIKTRGQQVTLRCSSQSGHNTVSWYQQALGQGPQFIFQYYREEENGRGNFPPRFSGLQFPNYSSELNVNALELDDSALYLCASSLGQGSIYGYTFGSGTRLTVV.

The sample holds many counts of this clone. The J gene is TRBJ1-3, the V gene TRBV10-2; D is undetermined. V dropped 2 bases and J dropped 0 bases, with 8 bases sitting between them. This CDR3 region has 15 residues. Germline CDR1 is WSHSY and CDR2 is SAAADI. The CDR3 coding sequence is TGCGCCAGCAGTGAGACGGGCCACTCTGGAAACACCATATATTTT. Its protein is CASSETGHSGNTIYF.

Regarding this clone: One end of the junction varies from germline; a read error may be responsible. The chain couples TRBV4-1 to TRBJ1-5; D might be TRBD1 (6 bases). Germline CDR1 MGHRA, CDR2 YSYEKL. This CDR3 spans 16 amino acids. The CDR3 coding sequence is TGCGCCAGCAGCCAAAGTCTATTTCCGACAGGTCAGCCCCAACATTTT. Encoded protein: CASSQSLFPTGQPQHF.